The TCR beta chain under discussion was sequenced for a study of T cell changes during pregnancy in multiple sclerosis. TCRdb keeps only in-frame clones here, not all; method: immunoSEQ multiplex PCR. The table lists some 17,000 clones, approximately 81% of them singletons. V lost 2 bases to trimming and J lost 8 bases; unmatched junction nucleotides: 0. The CDR3 sequence is 12 residues long. The germline gives CDR1 SGDLS, CDR2 YYNGEE. The gene calls are TRBV9 and TRBJ2-2; 7 bases are a match to TRBD2. The sample consisted of CD8+ T cells from peripheral blood mononuclear cells, taken in the third trimester of pregnancy. The sequence came from a female donor in good health, enrolled as a control in a pregnancy study. CDR3 DNA sequence: TGTGCCAGCAGCGTGCGGGAGGGGGAGCTGTTTTTT. Translating it yields CASSVREGELFF.